The text below deals with one TCR beta chain. Looked up from germline, CDR1 is MDHEN and CDR2 is SYDVKM. With 3 bases clipped from V and 1 base from J, the junction kept 6 bases outside the gene matches. This CDR3 is built from 16 residues. The sample is drawn from a study of T cell changes during pregnancy in multiple sclerosis. The table came from immunoSEQ multiplex PCR; TCRdb's copy has only in-frame clones and leaves some out. Among around 46,000 clones listed, around 87% were seen once. The chain employs TRBV28 and TRBJ1-5; 7 nucleotides agree with TRBD1. The receptor was isolated from a female donor with multiple sclerosis, enrolled in a pregnancy study. Specimen: CD8+ T cells from peripheral blood mononuclear cells, collected in the second trimester of pregnancy. The CDR3 sequence: CASSLPRDSSNQPQHF. The CDR3 nucleotides are TGTGCCAGCAGTTTGCCCCGGGACAGCAGCAATCAGCCCCAGCATTTT.